This TCR beta chain was captured by sequencing in a study of cytomegalovirus exposure and HLA in healthy donors. Findings of the study overall: Some V segments, TRBV6-2 and TRBV6-3 among them, were indistinguishable and were therefore excluded.

PCR was performed using 60 Vbeta and 13 Jbeta primers. Assay: immunoSEQ multiplex PCR; the TCRdb copy retains only in-frame clones and omits some. Of some 150,000 clones in the sample, about three quarters were seen once. Trimming removed 3 bases from V and 4 bases from J; junction bases left unmatched: 1. Germline CDR1 reads SGDLS; CDR2 reads YYNGEE. This CDR3 spans 13 amino acids. This clone was found a few times. Its antigen is still unknown. The V and J genes are TRBV9 and TRBJ1-5; the match to TRBD1 covers 7 bases. This clonotype was obtained from a female donor in good health and CMV-seropositive. The sample comprised PBMCs. CDR3 bases: TGTGCCAGCAGCGCGACAGGGAATCAGCCCCAGCATTTT. Translation: CASSATGNQPQHF.